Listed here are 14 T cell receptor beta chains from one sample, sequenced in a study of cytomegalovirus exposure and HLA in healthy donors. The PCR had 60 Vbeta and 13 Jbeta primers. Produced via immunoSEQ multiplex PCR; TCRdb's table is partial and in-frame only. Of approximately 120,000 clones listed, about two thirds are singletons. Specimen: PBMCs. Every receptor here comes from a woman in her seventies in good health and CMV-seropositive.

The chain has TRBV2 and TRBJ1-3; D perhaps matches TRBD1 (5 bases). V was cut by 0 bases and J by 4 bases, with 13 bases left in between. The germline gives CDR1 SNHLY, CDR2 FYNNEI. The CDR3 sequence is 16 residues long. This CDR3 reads CASSEALQGGGNTIYF. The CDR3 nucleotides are TGTGCCAGCAGTGAAGCGCTTCAGGGTGGAGGAAACACCATATATTTT.

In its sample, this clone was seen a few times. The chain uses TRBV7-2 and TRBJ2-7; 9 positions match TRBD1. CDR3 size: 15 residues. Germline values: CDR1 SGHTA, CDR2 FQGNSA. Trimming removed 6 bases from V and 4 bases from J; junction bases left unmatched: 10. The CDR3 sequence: CASRPPGQGRYEQYF. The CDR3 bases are TGTGCCAGCAGACCACCGGGACAGGGCAGGTACGAGCAGTACTTC.

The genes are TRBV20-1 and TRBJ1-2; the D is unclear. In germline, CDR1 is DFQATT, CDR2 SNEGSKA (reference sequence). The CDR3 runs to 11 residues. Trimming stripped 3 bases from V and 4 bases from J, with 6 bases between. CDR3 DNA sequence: TGCAGTGCTAGCGGGTCCTATGGCTACACCTTC. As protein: CSASGSYGYTF.

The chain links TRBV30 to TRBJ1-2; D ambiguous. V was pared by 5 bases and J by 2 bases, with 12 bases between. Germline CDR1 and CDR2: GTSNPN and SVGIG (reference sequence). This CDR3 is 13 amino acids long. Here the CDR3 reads CAWALSRNYGYTF. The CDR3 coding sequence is TGTGCCTGGGCTCTCTCGCGCAACTATGGCTACACCTTC.

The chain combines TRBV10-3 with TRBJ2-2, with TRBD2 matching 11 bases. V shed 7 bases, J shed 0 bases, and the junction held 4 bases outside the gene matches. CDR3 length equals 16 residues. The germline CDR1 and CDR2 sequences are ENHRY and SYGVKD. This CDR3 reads CAITGTSGTNTGELFF. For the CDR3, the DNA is TGTGCCATCACCGGGACTAGCGGAACGAACACCGGGGAGCTGTTTTTT.

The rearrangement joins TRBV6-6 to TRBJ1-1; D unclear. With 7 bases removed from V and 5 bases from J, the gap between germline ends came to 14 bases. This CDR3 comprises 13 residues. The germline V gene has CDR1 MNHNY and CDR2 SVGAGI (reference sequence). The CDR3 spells CASTRTGTTEAFF. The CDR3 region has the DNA TGTGCCAGCACCCGGACGGGAACGACTGAAGCTTTCTTT.

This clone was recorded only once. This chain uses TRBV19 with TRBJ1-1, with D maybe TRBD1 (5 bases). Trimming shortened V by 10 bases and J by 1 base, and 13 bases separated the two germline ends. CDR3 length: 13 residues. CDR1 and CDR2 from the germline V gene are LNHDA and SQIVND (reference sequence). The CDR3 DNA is TGTGCCACCTCAGGTAGGGGGAACACTGAAGCTTTCTTT. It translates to CATSGRGNTEAFF.

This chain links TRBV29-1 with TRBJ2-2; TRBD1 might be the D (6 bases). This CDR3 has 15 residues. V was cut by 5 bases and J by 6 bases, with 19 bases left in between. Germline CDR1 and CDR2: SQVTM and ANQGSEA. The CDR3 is CSVTTGWNRAGELFF. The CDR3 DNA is TGCAGCGTTACGACAGGATGGAATAGGGCCGGGGAGCTGTTTTTT.

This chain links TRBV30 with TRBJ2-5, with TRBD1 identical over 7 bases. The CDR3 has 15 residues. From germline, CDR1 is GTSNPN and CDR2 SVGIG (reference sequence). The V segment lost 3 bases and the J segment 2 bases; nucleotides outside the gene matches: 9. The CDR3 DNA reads TGTGCCTGGAGCGCCAGACAGGGCGGTCAAGAGACCCAGTACTTC. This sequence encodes CAWSARQGGQETQYF. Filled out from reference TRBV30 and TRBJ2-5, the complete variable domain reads SQTIHQWPATLVQPVGSPLSLECTVEGTSNPNLYWYRQAAGRGLQLLFYSVGIGQISSEVPQNLSASRPQDRQFILSSKKLLLSDSGFYLCAWSARQGGQETQYFGPGTRLLVL.

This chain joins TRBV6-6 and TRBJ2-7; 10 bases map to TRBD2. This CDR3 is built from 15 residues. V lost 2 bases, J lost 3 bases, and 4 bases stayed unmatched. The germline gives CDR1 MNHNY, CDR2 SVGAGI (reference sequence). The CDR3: CASSYTSGVFYEQYF. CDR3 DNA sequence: TGTGCCAGCAGTTACACTAGCGGGGTCTTCTACGAGCAGTACTTC.

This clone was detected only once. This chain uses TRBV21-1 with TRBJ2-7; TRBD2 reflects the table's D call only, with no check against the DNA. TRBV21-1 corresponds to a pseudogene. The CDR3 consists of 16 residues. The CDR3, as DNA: TGTGCCAGCAGCAAAGAGGGGCGGGGGCCTTCCTACGAGCAGTACTTC. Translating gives CASSKEGRGPSYEQYF.

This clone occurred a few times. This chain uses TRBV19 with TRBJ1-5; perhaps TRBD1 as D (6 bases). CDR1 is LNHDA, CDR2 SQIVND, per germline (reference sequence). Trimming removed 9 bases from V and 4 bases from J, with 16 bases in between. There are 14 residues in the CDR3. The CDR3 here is CASSDRFDNQPQHF. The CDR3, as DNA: TGTGCCAGCTCCGACAGGTTTGATAATCAGCCCCAGCATTTT.

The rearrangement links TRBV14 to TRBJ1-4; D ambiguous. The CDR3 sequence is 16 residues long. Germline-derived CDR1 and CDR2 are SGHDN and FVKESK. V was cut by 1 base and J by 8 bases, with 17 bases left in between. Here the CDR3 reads CASSQGGRGGREKLFF. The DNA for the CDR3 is TGTGCCAGCAGCCAAGGAGGCCGGGGAGGCCGGGAAAAACTGTTTTTT.

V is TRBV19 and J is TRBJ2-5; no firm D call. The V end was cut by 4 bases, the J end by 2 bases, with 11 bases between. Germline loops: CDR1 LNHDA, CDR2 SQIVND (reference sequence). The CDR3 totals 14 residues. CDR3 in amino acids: CASSKYSLQETQYF. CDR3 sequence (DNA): TGTGCCAGTAGTAAATACAGCTTGCAAGAGACCCAGTACTTC.